This T cell receptor beta chain comes out of a study of shared clonotypes between healthy human individuals. The CDR3 length is 13 residues. Trimming shortened V by 4 bases and J by 2 bases, and 8 bases separated the two germline ends. The germline CDR1 and CDR2 sequences are SGHRS and YFSETQ. Method: immunoSEQ multiplex PCR; TCRdb's copy keeps in-frame clones and lacks some. The sample holds 450,000 to 600,000 clones, 79% seen once. This sequence was found in a woman aged 40 to 49 in good health. Some clones in this sample may be carry-over from other donors' samples. This chain links TRBV5-1 with TRBJ2-3; D unclear. Input material: PBMCs. The CDR3 loop is CASSKSPTDTQYF. The CDR3 nucleotides are TGCGCCAGCAGCAAGTCGCCCACAGATACGCAGTATTTT.